The T cell receptor (beta chain) under discussion was sequenced for a study of control samples from healthy donors and cancer patients. Trimming removed 3 bases at V and 2 bases at J, with 18 bases between. The CDR3 sequence is 16 residues long. Germline V gene data show CDR1 as SGHNT and CDR2 as YYREEE (reference sequence). This table comes from immunoSEQ multiplex PCR, and its TCRdb copy is limited to in-frame clones, with some not included. This table holds about 53,000 clones, roughly 87% found once. The chain links TRBV5-4 to TRBJ2-7, with D perhaps given as TRBD1 or TRBD2 (5 bases each). Sequenced sample: PBMCs. This sequence originates from a man in his fifties or sixties with head and neck cancer. CDR3 bases: TGTGCCAGCAGCTCTCCGCGGTTGGGGGATCCCTACGAGCAGTACTTC. Its translation is CASSSPRLGDPYEQYF.